This entry is about one TCR beta chain. Its matching antigen is unknown. These data are taken from a study of T cell responses to AZD1222 COVID-19 vaccine. Overall study results and limits: Scientists sampled the repertoires only once the peak T cell response had passed. Reportedly, close to half of spike-specific TCRs are directed against unmutated variant regions.

Clones were sequenced by immunoSEQ multiplex PCR, and TCRdb holds only the in-frame ones, with some missing. The table records 89,000 or so clones, 80% to 90% of them present only once. With 6 bases removed from V and 7 bases from J, the gap between germline ends came to 15 bases. The V gene's germline CDR1 is LNHDA and CDR2 SQIVND (reference sequence). This CDR3 is 13 amino acids long. The genes are TRBV19 and TRBJ2-5; D not certain. The origin of this receptor is an adult in good health. Sequenced here: peripheral blood, sampled on day 0 of AZD1222 vaccination. CDR3 in amino acids: CASSITEIGTQYF. The CDR3, as DNA: TGTGCCAGTAGCATCACAGAAATAGGGACCCAGTACTTC.